Presented here are 9 T cell receptor beta chains from one specimen sequenced in a study of technical replicates of blood from several donors (dated by TCRdb to 2016 to 2017). The method behind the library was the immunoSEQ multiplex PCR assay. TCRdb took this table from immuneACCESS and kept in-frame rearrangements with V and J called. Such tables lack part of the clones; where checked against another copy, unresolved V genes explain under half of the gap, and the rest is unexplained. This sample has 80,000 to 100,000 clones in its table, and roughly 96% of those were observed once. More than 0.2% of the sample belongs to the ten largest clones. Specimen: T cells isolated from PBMCs. Source of these receptors: a human donor in good health.

V gene TRBV7-9 combines with J gene TRBJ1-5, with 8 bases matching TRBD1. Germline V gives CDR1 SEHNR, CDR2 FQNEAQ (reference sequence). V lost 2 bases, J lost 6 bases, and 6 bases stayed unmatched. The CDR3 is 15 amino acids. Written as DNA, the CDR3 is TGTGCCAGCAGCTTATCAGGGGGCGAGAGTCAGCCCCAGCATTTT. This codes for CASSLSGGESQPQHF. Full variable domain (rest looked up from reference TRBV7-9 and TRBJ1-5): DTGVSQNPRHKITKRGQNVTFRCDPISEHNRLYWYRQTLGQGPEFLTYFQNEAQLEKSRLLSDRFSAERPKGSFSTLEIQRTEQGDSAMYLCASSLSGGESQPQHFGDGTRLSIL.

This clone has only one observation. The chain uses TRBV7-2 and TRBJ1-1, with 7 bases identical to TRBD1. V shed 1 base and J 0 bases; nucleotides not matched to a gene: 5. The CDR3 runs to 16 residues. Germline V gives CDR1 SGHTA, CDR2 FQGNSA. The CDR3 loop is CASSLGPGQLNTEAFF. In DNA, the CDR3 is TGTGCCAGCAGCTTAGGGCCGGGACAGCTGAACACTGAAGCTTTCTTT. Together with reference TRBV7-2 and TRBJ1-1, the CDR3 gives the full variable domain: GAGVSQSPSNKVTEKGKDVELRCDPISGHTALYWYRQSLGQGLEFLIYFQGNSAPDKSGLPSDRFSAERTGGSVSTLTIQRTQQEDSAVYLCASSLGPGQLNTEAFFGQGTRLTVV.

The V and J genes are TRBV28 and TRBJ1-4; weak D call: TRBD1 (5 bases). The CDR3 runs to 16 residues. Germline V gives CDR1 MDHEN, CDR2 SYDVKM. V was shortened by 4 bases and J by 13 bases, with 25 bases between the two germline ends. CDR3 in DNA: TGTGCCAGCAGTTCATCAAAGGGGATAGTGATGAATAGACTGTTTTTT. Its translation is CASSSSKGIVMNRLFF.

The rearrangement uses TRBV29-1 and TRBJ2-1, with 7 bases aligning to TRBD1. CDR3 length: 14 amino acids. Germline V gene sequence: CDR1 SQVTM, CDR2 ANQGSEA. V dropped 7 bases and J dropped 2; count of bases not matched to a gene: 8. The CDR3 reads CSERGHPPYNEQFF. Written as DNA, the CDR3 is TGCAGCGAAAGGGGGCACCCACCCTACAATGAGCAGTTCTTC.

The chain has TRBV28 and TRBJ1-2; TRBD1 matches 9 bases. CDR3 size: 12 residues. V lost 3 bases, J lost 12 bases, and 5 bases stayed unmatched. CDR1 is MDHEN, CDR2 SYDVKM, per germline. In DNA form, the CDR3 reads TGTGCCAGCAGTTTCTCCGGACAGGGGCACACCTTC. Residues: CASSFSGQGHTF.

This sequence joins TRBV7-9 and TRBJ2-7, with 8 bases aligning to TRBD2. The length of the CDR3 is 15 residues. Germline assignment: CDR1 SEHNR and CDR2 FQNEAQ (reference sequence). J gave up 4 bases and V 5 bases, and 10 bases lay outside the gene matches. CDR3 bases: TGTGCCAGCAGCGTAGGGGCCCGGGAGGGGTACGAGCAGTACTTC. Translated, it gives CASSVGAREGYEQYF. The whole variable domain, remainder taken from reference TRBV7-9 and TRBJ2-7, is DTGVSQNPRHKITKRGQNVTFRCDPISEHNRLYWYRQTLGQGPEFLTYFQNEAQLEKSRLLSDRFSAERPKGSFSTLEIQRTEQGDSAMYLCASSVGAREGYEQYFGPGTRLTVT.

The gene calls are TRBV27 and TRBJ2-2; TRBD2 agrees at 7 bases. This CDR3 has 13 residues. J lost 6 bases, V lost 6 bases, and 4 bases had no gene match. CDR1 and CDR2 (germline): MNHEY, SMNVEV (reference sequence). CDR3 DNA: TGTGCCAGCAGGCCAGCGGGGCCCGGGGAGCTGTTTTTT. This translates into CASRPAGPGELFF.

The V and J genes are TRBV11-2 and TRBJ2-5; TRBD2 matches 7 bases. Germline V gene data show CDR1 as SGHAT and CDR2 as FQNNGV. The CDR3 has 20 amino acids. V gave up 0 bases and J gave up 5 bases; unmatched junction bases: 21. CDR3 bases: TGTGCCAGCAGCTTAGATGGAGGGGAGGCGGGAGTCGGTTACGGGGAGACCCAGTACTTC. It codes for CASSLDGGEAGVGYGETQYF.

V and J are TRBV5-4 and TRBJ1-2; D is unresolved. The CDR3 is 15 amino acids. Per germline, CDR1 SGHNT and CDR2 YYREEE (reference sequence). Trimming took 0 bases from V and 0 from J, leaving 9 bases between them. The CDR3 reads CASSLDADSNYGYTF. CDR3 nucleotide sequence: TGTGCCAGCAGCTTGGACGCAGACTCTAACTATGGCTACACCTTC.